This section outlines one T cell receptor (beta chain) sequence together with its context. Its antigen is not known. On cycle 4 day 1 and cycle 7 day 1, as well as at baseline, blood was sampled. Germline V gene data show CDR1 as SGHNT and CDR2 as YYREEE (reference sequence). The CDR3 contains 18 residues. The ends lost 4 bases at V and 2 bases at J; junction bases unmatched: 16. The sample originates from a study of OX40 agonist ivuxolimab in advanced cancers. Study-wide background: Under the entry rules, prior anti-PD-1, anti-PD-L1 or anti-CTLA-4 therapy was allowed, and around 40% had some. General observations from the study: At doses 0.1 to 3.0 mg/kg, CD4+ and CD8+ clones expanded. Low normalized clonal expansion also occurred in some nonresponding patients.

Assay: immunoSEQ multiplex PCR; the TCRdb copy retains only in-frame clones and omits some. The repertoire holds 50,000 to 75,000 clones, with approximately 89% as singletons. The chain carries TRBV5-4 and TRBJ2-5, with TRBD2 matching 8 bases. This specimen was CD4+ or CD8+ T cells sorted from blood, taken in a trial of the OX40 agonist ivuxolimab. The TCR was taken from an adult with an advanced solid tumor such as melanoma, head and neck, liver or kidney cancer. The CDR3 is CASSLGSGGGLGQETQYF. The CDR3 DNA follows: TGTGCCAGCAGCCTGGGGTCCGGGGGGGGCTTGGGTCAAGAGACCCAGTACTTC.